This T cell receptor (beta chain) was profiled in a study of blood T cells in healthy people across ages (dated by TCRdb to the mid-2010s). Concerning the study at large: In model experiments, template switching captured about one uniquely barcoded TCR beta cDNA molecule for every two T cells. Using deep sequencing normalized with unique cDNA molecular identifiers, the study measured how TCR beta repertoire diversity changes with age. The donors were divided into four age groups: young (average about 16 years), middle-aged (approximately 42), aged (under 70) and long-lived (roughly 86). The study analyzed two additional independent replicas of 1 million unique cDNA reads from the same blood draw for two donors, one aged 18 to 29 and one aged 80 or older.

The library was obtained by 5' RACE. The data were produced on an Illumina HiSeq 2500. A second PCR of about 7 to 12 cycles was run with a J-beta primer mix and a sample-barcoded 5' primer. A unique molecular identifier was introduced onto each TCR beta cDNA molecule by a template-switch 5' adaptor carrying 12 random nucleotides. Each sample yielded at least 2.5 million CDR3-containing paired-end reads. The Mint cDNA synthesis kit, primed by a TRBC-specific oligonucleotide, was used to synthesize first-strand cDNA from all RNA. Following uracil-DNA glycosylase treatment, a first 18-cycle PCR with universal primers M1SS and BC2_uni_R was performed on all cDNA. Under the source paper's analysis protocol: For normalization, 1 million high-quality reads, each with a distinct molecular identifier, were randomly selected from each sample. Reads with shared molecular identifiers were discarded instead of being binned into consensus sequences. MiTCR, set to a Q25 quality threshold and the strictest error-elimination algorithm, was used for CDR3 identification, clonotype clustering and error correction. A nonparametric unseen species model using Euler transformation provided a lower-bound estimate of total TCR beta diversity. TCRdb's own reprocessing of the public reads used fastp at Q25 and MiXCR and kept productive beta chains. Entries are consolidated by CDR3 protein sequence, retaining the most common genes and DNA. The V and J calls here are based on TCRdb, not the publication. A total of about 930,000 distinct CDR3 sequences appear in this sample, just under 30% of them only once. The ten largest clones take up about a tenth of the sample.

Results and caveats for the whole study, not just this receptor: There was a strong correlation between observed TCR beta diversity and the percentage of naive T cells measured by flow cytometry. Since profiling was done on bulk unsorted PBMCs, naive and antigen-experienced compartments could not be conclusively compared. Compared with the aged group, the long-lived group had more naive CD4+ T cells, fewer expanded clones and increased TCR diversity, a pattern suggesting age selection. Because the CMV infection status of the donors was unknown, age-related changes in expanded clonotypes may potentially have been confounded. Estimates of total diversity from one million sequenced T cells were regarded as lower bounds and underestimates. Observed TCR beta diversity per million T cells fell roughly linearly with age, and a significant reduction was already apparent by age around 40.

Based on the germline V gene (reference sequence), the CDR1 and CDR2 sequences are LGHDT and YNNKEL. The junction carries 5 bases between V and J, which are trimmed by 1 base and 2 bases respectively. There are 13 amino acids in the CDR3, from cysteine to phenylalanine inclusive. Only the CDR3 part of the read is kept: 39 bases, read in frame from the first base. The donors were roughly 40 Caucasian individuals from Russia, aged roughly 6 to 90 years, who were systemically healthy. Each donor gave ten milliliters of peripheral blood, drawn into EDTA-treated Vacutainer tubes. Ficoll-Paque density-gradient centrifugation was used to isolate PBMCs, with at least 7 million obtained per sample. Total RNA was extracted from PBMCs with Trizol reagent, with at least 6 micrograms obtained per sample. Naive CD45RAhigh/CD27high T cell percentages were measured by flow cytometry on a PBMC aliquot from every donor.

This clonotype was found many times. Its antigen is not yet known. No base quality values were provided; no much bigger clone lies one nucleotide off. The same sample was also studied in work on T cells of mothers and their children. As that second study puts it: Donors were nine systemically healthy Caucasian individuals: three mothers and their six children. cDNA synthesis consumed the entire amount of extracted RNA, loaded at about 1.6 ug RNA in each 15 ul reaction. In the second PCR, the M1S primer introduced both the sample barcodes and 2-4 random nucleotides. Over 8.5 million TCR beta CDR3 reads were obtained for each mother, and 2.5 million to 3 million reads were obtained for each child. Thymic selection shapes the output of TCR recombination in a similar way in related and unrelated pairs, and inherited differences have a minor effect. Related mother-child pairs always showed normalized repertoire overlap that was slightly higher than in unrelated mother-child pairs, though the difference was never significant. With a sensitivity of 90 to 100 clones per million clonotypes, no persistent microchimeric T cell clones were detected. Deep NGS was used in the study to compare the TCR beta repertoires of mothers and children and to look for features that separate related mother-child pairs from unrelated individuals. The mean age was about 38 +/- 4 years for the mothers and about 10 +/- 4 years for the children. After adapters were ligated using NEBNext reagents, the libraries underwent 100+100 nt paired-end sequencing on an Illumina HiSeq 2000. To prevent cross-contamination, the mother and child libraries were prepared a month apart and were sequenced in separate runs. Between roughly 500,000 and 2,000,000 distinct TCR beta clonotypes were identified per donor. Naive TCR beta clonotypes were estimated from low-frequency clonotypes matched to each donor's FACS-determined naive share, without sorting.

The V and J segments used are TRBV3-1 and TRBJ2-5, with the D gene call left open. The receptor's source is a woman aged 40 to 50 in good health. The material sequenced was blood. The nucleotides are TGTGCCAGCAGCCAAGGGGCGCAAGAGACCCAGTACTTC. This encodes CASSQGAQETQYF.